What follows describes a single T cell receptor beta chain. Given a much more abundant clone one base away, this may be a read error. MiXCR, run by TCRdb on the reads, gives a single entry per CDR3 protein. This sample has 600,000 to 800,000 distinct CDR3 sequences, with 20% to 30% found just once. This specimen comes from a study of T cell repertoires in cytomegalovirus infection. Across the whole study: An indication of both CMV infection and matching HLA type came from public TCR beta signatures.

V lost 1 base to trimming and J lost 3 bases, with 16 bases between them. Germline assignment: CDR1 SGHVS and CDR2 FQNEAQ. This CDR3 region has 17 residues. The clonotype comes from a human donor in good health (CMV status not recorded). Some clones in this sample may be carry-over from other donors' samples. What was sequenced was CD8+ T cells from PBMCs. The chain joins TRBV7-8 to TRBJ1-5; D unclear. CDR3 nucleotides: TGTGCCAGCAGCTTAGTGCTGGCAGGACGATACAATCAGCCCCAGCATTTT. Amino acids: CASSLVLAGRYNQPQHF. Supplemented by reference TRBV7-8 and TRBJ1-5, the full variable domain reads GAGVSQSPRYKVAKRGQDVALRCDPISGHVSLFWYQQALGQGPEFLTYFQNEAQLDKSGLPSDRFFAERPEGSVSTLKIQRTQQEDSAVYLCASSLVLAGRYNQPQHFGDGTRLSIL.